This T cell receptor (beta chain) was sequenced during a study of Ad26.COV2.S vaccination and SARS-CoV-2 variants. Indicated treatment: 15 to 20 received Ad26.COV2.S at low or high dose, single or two shots; several received placebo; per-sample allocation not given. Material that was analyzed had been drawn on day 63 after the first vaccine or placebo injection. Produced via immunoSEQ multiplex PCR; TCRdb's table is partial and in-frame only. Among about 430,000 clones listed, around 90% were seen once. The CDR3 loop spans 16 amino acids. J gave up 4 bases and V 0 bases, and 7 bases lay outside the gene matches. Germline loops: CDR1 SGHNT, CDR2 YYREEE (reference sequence).

The J gene is TRBJ2-1, the V gene TRBV5-4, with 7 positions matching TRBD2. Source: peripheral blood, taken in a trial of Ad26.COV2.S vaccine versus placebo. The receptor comes from a person between 18 and 65 years old who received the Ad26.COV2.S COVID-19 vaccine or a placebo. The DNA for the CDR3 is TGTGCCAGCAGCTTGGAGGGTCTAGCGGTATACAATGAGCAGTTCTTC. Translation gives CASSLEGLAVYNEQFF.